Detailed here is one T cell receptor beta chain. The antigen it binds to is not known. There are no base qualities to consult, and no much larger clone falls within one base. The method behind the library was the immunoSEQ multiplex PCR assay. For the multiplex PCR, a mixture combining 60 forward primers for TCR Vbeta segments and 13 reverse primers for TCR Jbeta segments was used. The CDR3 region of rearranged TCR beta genes was amplified from genomic DNA with a multiplex PCR assay. Amplified TCR beta libraries were sequenced as 87-base-pair reads on the Illumina HiSeq System. Concerning the study's data processing: A later analysis tallied some 79 million unique TCR beta chains across the 640 or so repertoires, and about 12 million of those chains were shared by two or more donors. To remove PCR and sequencing errors, raw reads were error-corrected and collapsed into unique sequences using a nearest-neighbor algorithm that merged closely related sequences. Alignment of CDR3 sequences to IMGT reference sequences was used to assign V, D and J gene segments. Each retained sequence needed at least a six-nucleotide match to both a V gene segment and a J gene segment. Rearrangements were classified as productive when the CDR3 lacked stop codons and remained in frame with V and J, and all other rearrangements were classified as non-productive. Following IMGT convention, CDR3 was defined as the stretch from the second conserved V-encoded cysteine up to the conserved J-encoded phenylalanine. Sequences without an unambiguous match to a single V gene segment were excluded from the earlier analysis of over 500 of the donors. An earlier analysis of some 610 of the donors called V segments functional above 56.7% productive rearrangements and segregating when the between-donor standard deviation exceeded 5%. A statistical classification framework was developed to diagnose cytomegalovirus status using the catalog of TCR beta chain sequences. A later analysis assigned V and J genes by comparing TCR nucleotide sequences with IMGT/GENE-DB human TR gene sequences. In a later analysis, CDR3 sequences and most-parsimonious VDJ recombination scenarios were assigned using the TCRdist pipeline. In a later analysis, each TCR beta chain was defined by its CDR3 amino acid sequence together with its V-gene family, and reads without a unique V-gene family were excluded. To address suspected cross-contamination and a sequencing artifact, a later analysis removed approximately 590 highly shared, low-generation-probability nucleotide sequences. For each public chain, a later analysis derived a clonal expansion index from normalized ranks of inferred template counts within each repertoire. Generation probabilities in a later analysis came from a VDJ recombination model fitted to out-of-frame rearrangements, and those results were checked against IGoR. A later analysis scored TCR-TCR, TCR-HLA and TCR-CMV co-occurrence with hypergeometric tests, applying a repertoire-size bias correction to TCR pairs. A later analysis estimated false discovery rates by permuting HLA or CMV assignments 20 times. A later analysis grouped co-occurring TCRs with DBSCAN, adding TCRdist sequence similarity when clustering within HLA-allele-positive subsets. Co-occurrence clustering excluded repertoires with fewer than 30,000 or more than 120,000 public chains, plus five with anomalous nucleotide sharing. TCRdb stores this immuneACCESS table with in-frame sequences only. Part of the clones is absent; in the studies checked, under half of the shortfall reflects unresolved V genes, and no reason is known for the rest. That table supplies the V and J calls and clone size; D and trimming were determined from the DNA. Within this sample are some 180,000 clones, with 81% of them counted one time only. The ten largest clones represent about 3.5% of the sample.

CDR1 SGHRS and CDR2 YFSETQ were looked up in the germline V gene. The V end gives up 0 bases and the J end 2 bases, leaving 7 bases in the junction not matched to a gene. CDR3 length: 17 amino acids, cysteine to phenylalanine. Kept here is only the CDR3 DNA, which spans 51 bases and is read in frame from base 1. This sample is part of a study of cytomegalovirus exposure and HLA in healthy donors (TCRdb year 2017). Background for the entire study: According to an earlier analysis of 587 of the donors, 150 million to 200 million T cells yielded 120 million or so unique TCR beta sequences and 276 Gb of sequence data. The aim of the study was to test whether cataloging public T cell receptors could identify signatures of past pathogen exposure. A later genetic analysis took genome-wide SNP genotypes for about three fifths of the roughly 670 donors and used that subset as a discovery cohort. Donor age, sex, ethnicity and CMV serostatus were compiled alongside the repertoire data. The later analysis used no new phenotypic data to find candidate immune exposures, relying instead on TCR beta sequences and their occurrence across donors. Approximately 310 gigabases of sequencing data and 70 million to 100 million unique TCR sequences made up an early release that covered some 640 HLA-typed donors. Across some 400 genotyped donors of the cohort, an average of approximately 240,000 unique TCR beta nucleotide sequences per donor were sequenced, and roughly a sixth of those sequences were non-productive. In addition to the first cohort of 650 to 800 subjects, a separate validation cohort of approximately 130 different subjects was used. About five DR-DQ haplotypes were handled as single units for association and clustering because linkage in the cohort was strong. Every repertoire in the discovery cohort had been generated on one and the same sequencing platform. Typing coverage differed by locus: A, B, C, DRB1 and DQB1 were typed in about 629-630 donors, DQA1 in approximately 520, DPA1 in approximately 600, and DPB1 in 400 to 480. Among the roughly 400 genotyped donors, 75% to 90% belonged to the genetic ancestry cluster associated with self-reported Caucasian donors. To predict cytomegalovirus infection status, the study combined high-throughput TCR immunosequencing, statistical association of individual TCRs with disease status, and machine learning. The study used immunosequencing to profile the T cell repertoires of several hundred subjects and linked those repertoires to cytomegalovirus serostatus. To study patterns of TCR occurrence, a later analysis re-analyzed previously published TCR beta repertoires from 600 to 750 donors and added high-resolution HLA genotyping. Class I and class II HLA loci were covered by the typing at four-digit resolution. In an earlier analysis of 587 of the donors, high-throughput TCR beta sequencing was used to judge whether each TCR beta V gene segment behaved as functional or pseudogenic. General study outcomes and caveats: Strong co-occurrence of HLA alleles, especially DR and DQ, made assigning TCR associations to individual alleles difficult. The only immune exposure information available for the cohort was CMV serostatus. Because HLA typing was missing for some donors at each locus, association tests included only the typed subset. An association between a missense DCLRE1C variant and V-gene and J-gene trimming of TCR beta chains was found in a later genetic analysis and replicated in an independent cohort. The sequencing pipeline was judged likely to have produced a cluster of highly shared sequence variants as a technical artifact. A later analysis found that HLA-associated TCR beta chains were more clonally expanded and had lower generation probabilities than equally common non-associated chains. A later analysis found that TCR association rates varied across HLA loci, with DRB1 alleles showing the most associated TCRs and HLA-C alleles the fewest. Linkage disequilibrium might explain the correlated functional status among segregating V segments, but an unknown experimental factor could not be ruled out. Roughly uniform sequencing depth across donors was assumed in presence/absence analyses, although this assumption may not hold. A total of 150 to 200 TCR beta chains were listed by the study as associated with cytomegalovirus. A further reported finding was that TCR beta sequences accurately predicted the HLA-A and HLA-B alleles for most subjects in the first cohort. A later analysis associated about 17,000 TCR beta sequences with specific HLA alleles at a false discovery rate of 0.05. The 87-base-pair reads could not distinguish some IMGT-functional V segments, including TRBV6-2 and TRBV6-3, so those segments were excluded. In a later analysis, most CMV-associated TCR beta chains were found to appear HLA-restricted, with HLA associations seemingly driven largely by CMV exposure. A later analysis reported that several top co-occurrence clusters appeared linked to parvovirus B19, influenza, CMV and Epstein-Barr virus. Three of the identified cytomegalovirus-associated TCR beta chains were confirmed in vitro to be specific for cytomegalovirus antigens. This cohort had only TCR beta chains sequenced, and the lack of alpha or paired-chain data limited which features could be detected. Most TCR sequences were seen in very few donors, while some public TCRs were found in many individuals. In a later genetic analysis, fewer N-insertions in productive TCRs were reported among donors in an Asian-associated ancestry cluster than the roughly 640-donor mean. Broadly in line with IMGT annotations, most TCR beta V segments showed up in productive rearrangements about 87% or about 30% of the time in an earlier analysis of several hundred of the donors. Because counts were too low, seventeen rarely observed V segments, including chromosome 9 orphons, were excluded from the earlier analysis of several hundred of the donors. In both the original and validation cohorts, the classifier was reported to diagnose cytomegalovirus status with high specificity and sensitivity. According to the authors, the approach could potentially be generalized to other disease states and immunological phenotypes.

In total, 630 or so healthy bone marrow donors made up the cohort. All cohort members were sampled while nominally healthy, although unrecorded immune exposures were likely present. The donor was CMV seropositive and was included in the group of 270 or so seropositive cohort members. A peripheral blood sample was provided by each donor, and peripheral blood mononuclear cells were used for TCR beta sequencing. Genomic DNA extraction from the blood cell samples was performed with the Qiagen DNeasy Blood Extraction Kit. This receptor was obtained from a man aged 35 to 55 in good health and CMV-seropositive. This chain is built from TRBV5-1 and TRBJ1-4, with TRBD1 identical over 7 junction bases. Sequencing was performed on PBMCs. The CDR3 has the sequence CASSLVRQGGTNEKLFF. The sequence in DNA is TGCGCCAGCAGCTTGGTCCGACAGGGAGGTACTAATGAAAAACTGTTTTTT.